The sequence of this TCR beta chain was determined in a study of long-term antiretroviral therapy in people with HIV. The authors ran the immunoSEQ assay, v3.0, at survey level. Repertoires were generated with immunoSEQ multiplex PCR, while TCRdb's copy carries only in-frame clones and drops some. The sample has more than 20,000 clones, about 86% seen once; the top ten hold about 4.6%. The CDR3 is 14 amino acids. Trimming removed 1 base from V and 8 bases from J, with 13 bases in between. Germline CDR1 reads SGHNT; CDR2 reads YYREEE (reference sequence). All participants with HIV were treated in the United States. The samples comprised about 0.95-11 million cryopreserved PBMC ahead of DNA extraction.

The clonotype comes from a man aged 55-75 years with HIV. The V gene is TRBV5-4, the J gene TRBJ2-1; the D is unclear. This specimen consisted of unsorted PBMCs, obtained 1.3 years after starting antiretroviral therapy. CDR3 loop: CASSLKITSDEQFF. DNA for the CDR3: TGTGCCAGCAGCTTGAAGATTACAAGCGATGAGCAGTTCTTC.